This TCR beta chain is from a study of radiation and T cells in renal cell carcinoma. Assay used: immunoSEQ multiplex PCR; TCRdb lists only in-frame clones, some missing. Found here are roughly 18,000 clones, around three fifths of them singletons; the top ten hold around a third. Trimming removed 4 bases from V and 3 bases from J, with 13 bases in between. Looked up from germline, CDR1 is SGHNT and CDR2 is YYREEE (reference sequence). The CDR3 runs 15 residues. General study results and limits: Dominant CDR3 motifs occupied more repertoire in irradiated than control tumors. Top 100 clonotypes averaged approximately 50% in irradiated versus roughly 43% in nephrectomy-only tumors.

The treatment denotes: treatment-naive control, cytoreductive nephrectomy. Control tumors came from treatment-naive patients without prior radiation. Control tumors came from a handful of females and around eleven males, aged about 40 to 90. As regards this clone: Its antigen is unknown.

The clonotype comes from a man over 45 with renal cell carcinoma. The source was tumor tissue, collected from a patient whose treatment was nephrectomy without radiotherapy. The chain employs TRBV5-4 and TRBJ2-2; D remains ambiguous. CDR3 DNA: TGTGCCAGCAGCGCCCGGGTCGGCTACACCGGGGAGCTGTTTTTT. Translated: CASSARVGYTGELFF. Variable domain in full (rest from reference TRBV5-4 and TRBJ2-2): ETGVTQSPTHLIKTRGQQVTLRCSSQSGHNTVSWYQQALGQGPQFIFQYYREEENGRGNFPPRFSGLQFPNYSSELNVNALELDDSALYLCASSARVGYTGELFFGEGSRLTVL.